The rows below give T cell receptor beta chains drawn from one sample of a study of blood T cells in healthy people across ages. TCRdb re-called the 5' RACE reads through MiXCR, storing one row per CDR3 protein. The repertoire has over a million distinct CDR3 sequences, more than 35% of them found once; the top ten carry 18%. Sequencing was done on a sample of blood. All receptors come from an older woman in good health. Each CDR3 is given with its conserved first and last residue.

TRBV7-2	TRBJ2-7	CASSPGVARGQYF
TRBV20-1	TRBJ2-2	CSAGRAGMVFF
TRBV27	TRBJ2-4	CASMALLTAKNIQYF
TRBV9	TRBJ1-4	CASSPDRDRGHEKLFF
TRBV11-1	TRBJ2-7	CASSPSTGTNYEQYF
TRBV6-6	TRBJ1-2	CASSAEGGTRGGYTF
TRBV15	-	CATSRDGREGETQYF
TRBV11-2	TRBJ2-3	CASSLDPVAGSLGDTQYF
TRBV20-1	TRBJ2-3	CSAAGTITDTQYF
TRBV7-9	TRBJ1-2	CASSSGGLGYGYTF
TRBV7-6	TRBJ2-2	CASSVKGTGELFF
TRBV29-1	TRBJ2-3	CSVEEGADTQYF
TRBV29-1	TRBJ2-5	CSASRDTQETLYF
TRBV14	-	CASSPIKGSGSSYEQYF
TRBV7-9	TRBJ2-5	CASSWTGTGPVETQYF
TRBV27	TRBJ2-7	CASSGPATSGRAHEQYF
TRBV24-1	TRBJ2-5	CATSDGGTGSETQYF
TRBV14	TRBJ2-3	CASSQDGRGTDTQYF
TRBV12-3/TRBV12-4	TRBJ2-1	CASSLAGQGNNEQFF
TRBV6-1	TRBJ2-5	CASRVGRLETQYF
TRBV18	TRBJ2-4	CASSPRITKNIQYF
TRBV20-1	TRBJ2-2	CSARRARKNTGELFF
TRBV5-1	TRBJ2-4	CASSPGLVSAKNIQYF
TRBV20-1	TRBJ2-7	CSAFGLAGGKTYGQYF
TRBV7-9	TRBJ1-4	CASSPGQGTEKLFF
TRBV2	TRBJ2-5	CASSVSAGIVRRTQYF
TRBV5-1	TRBJ2-5	CASSFPWTSGQETQYF
TRBV28	TRBJ2-7	CASSSPVYEQYF
TRBV21-1	-	CASSKVRLAGPQETQYF
TRBV24-1	TRBJ2-5	CATSDRYQETQYF